This T cell receptor (beta chain) comes out of a study of T cell repertoires in aging, cancer and after chemotherapy. Overall study: Donors were grouped into six age bands spanning 30 or younger through 70 or older.

This clonotype is judged medium-sized. The antigen is unknown. V was cut by 0 bases and J by 0 bases, with 9 bases left in between. This CDR3 region has 16 residues. The germline CDR1 and CDR2 sequences are SGHNT and YYREEE (reference sequence). Amplification of TCR beta used genomic DNA extracted from peripheral blood. Overall study findings and caveats: Across the chemotherapy interval, each cancer cohort showed higher median generation probability, suggesting thymic rebound.

Multiplex touch-down PCR with TRB-A/B primers amplified rearranged V-D-J TRB sequences. TCRdb analysed the multiplex PCR reads with MiXCR anew, one entry per CDR3 protein. The table has 8,000 or so distinct CDR3 sequences, approximately 31% seen once; the top ten hold roughly 4%. The source of this sequence is a human donor in good health. The gene calls are TRBV5-4 and TRBJ2-2; D gene ambiguous. Sequencing was performed on blood. The CDR3 here is CASSLASAPNTGELFF. The CDR3 DNA reads as TGTGCCAGCAGCTTGGCCTCGGCCCCGAACACCGGGGAGCTGTTTTTT.